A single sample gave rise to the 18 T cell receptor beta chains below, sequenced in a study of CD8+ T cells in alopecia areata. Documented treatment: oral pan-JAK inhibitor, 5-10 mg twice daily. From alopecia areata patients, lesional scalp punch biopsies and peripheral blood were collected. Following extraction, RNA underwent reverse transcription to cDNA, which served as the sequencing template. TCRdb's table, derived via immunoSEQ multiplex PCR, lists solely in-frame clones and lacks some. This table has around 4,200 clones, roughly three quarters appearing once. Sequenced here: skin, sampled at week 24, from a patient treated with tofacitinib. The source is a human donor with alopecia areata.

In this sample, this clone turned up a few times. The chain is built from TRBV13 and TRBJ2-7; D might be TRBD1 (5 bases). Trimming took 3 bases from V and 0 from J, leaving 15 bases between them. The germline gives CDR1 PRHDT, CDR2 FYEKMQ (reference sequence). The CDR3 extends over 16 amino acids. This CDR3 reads CASSFAINRTSYEQYF. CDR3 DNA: TGTGCCAGCAGCTTTGCAATCAACAGGACCTCCTACGAGCAGTACTTC.

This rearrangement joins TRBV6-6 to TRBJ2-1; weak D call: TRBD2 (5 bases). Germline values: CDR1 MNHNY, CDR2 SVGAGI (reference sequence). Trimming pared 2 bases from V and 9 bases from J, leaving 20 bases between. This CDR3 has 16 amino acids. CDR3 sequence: CASSYGPNGVGGEQFF. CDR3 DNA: TGTGCCAGCAGTTACGGTCCTAACGGAGTTGGAGGTGAGCAGTTCTTC.

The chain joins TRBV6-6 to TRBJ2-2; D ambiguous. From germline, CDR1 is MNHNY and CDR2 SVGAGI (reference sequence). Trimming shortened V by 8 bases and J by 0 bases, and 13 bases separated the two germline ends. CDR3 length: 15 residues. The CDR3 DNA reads TGTGCCAGCGGCCGACCTACCGCGAACACCGGGGAGCTGTTTTTT. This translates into CASGRPTANTGELFF.

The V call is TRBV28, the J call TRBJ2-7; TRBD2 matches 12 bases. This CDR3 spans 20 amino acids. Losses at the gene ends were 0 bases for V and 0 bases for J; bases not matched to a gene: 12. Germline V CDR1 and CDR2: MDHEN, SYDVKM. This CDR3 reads CASSLWYDGTSGPSSYEQYF. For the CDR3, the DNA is TGTGCCAGCAGTTTATGGTATGACGGGACTAGCGGGCCCAGCTCCTACGAGCAGTACTTC. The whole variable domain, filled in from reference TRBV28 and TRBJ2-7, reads DVKVTQSSRYLVKRTGEKVFLECVQDMDHENMFWYRQDPGLGLRLIYFSYDVKMKEKGDIPEGYSVSREKKERFSLILESASTNQTSMYLCASSLWYDGTSGPSSYEQYFGPGTRLTVT.

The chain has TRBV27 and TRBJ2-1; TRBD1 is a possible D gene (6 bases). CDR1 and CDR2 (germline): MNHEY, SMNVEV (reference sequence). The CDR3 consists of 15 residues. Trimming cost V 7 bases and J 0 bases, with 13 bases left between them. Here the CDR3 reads CASKGGVNSYNEQFF. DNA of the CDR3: TGTGCCAGCAAAGGGGGTGTAAACTCCTACAATGAGCAGTTCTTC.

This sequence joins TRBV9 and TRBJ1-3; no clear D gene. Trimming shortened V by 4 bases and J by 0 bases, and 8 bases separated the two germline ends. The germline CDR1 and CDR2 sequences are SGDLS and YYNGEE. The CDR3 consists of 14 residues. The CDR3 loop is CASSTLSSGNTIYF. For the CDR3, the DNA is TGTGCCAGCAGCACCCTGAGCTCTGGAAACACCATATATTTT.

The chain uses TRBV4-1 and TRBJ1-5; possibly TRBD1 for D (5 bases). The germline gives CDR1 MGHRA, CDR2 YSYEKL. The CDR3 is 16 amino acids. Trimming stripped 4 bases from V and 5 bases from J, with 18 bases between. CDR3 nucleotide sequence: TGCGCCAGCAGCCGAGACATCGTGGGGGGGGATCAGCCCCAGCATTTT. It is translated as CASSRDIVGGDQPQHF.

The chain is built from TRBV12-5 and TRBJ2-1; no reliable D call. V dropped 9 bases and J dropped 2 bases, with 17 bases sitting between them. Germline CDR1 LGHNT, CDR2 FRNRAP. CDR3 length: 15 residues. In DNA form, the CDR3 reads TGTGCTAGATTTAGGACGCTTAAAGCCTACAATGAGCAGTTCTTC. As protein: CARFRTLKAYNEQFF.

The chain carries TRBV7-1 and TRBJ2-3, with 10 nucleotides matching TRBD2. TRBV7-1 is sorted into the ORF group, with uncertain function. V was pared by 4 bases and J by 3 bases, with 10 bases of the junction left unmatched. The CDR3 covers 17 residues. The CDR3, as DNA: TGTGCCAGCAGCTTTTTACCAGCGGGGGGGCGGACAGATACGCAGTATTTT. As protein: CASSFLPAGGRTDTQYF.

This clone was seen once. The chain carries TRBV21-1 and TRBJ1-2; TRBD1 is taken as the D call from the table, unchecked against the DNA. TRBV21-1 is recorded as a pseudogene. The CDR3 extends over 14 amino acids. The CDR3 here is CASSARQGRYGYTF. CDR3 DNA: TGTGCCAGCAGCGCCCGACAGGGGCGGTATGGCTACACCTTC.

The CDR3 loop reads CASSQAGQGSYYGYTF. CDR3 in DNA: TGCGCCAGCAGCCAAGCCGGACAGGGGAGTTACTATGGCTACACCTTC. The rearrangement joins TRBV4-1 to TRBJ1-2, with 9 bases aligning to TRBD1. The CDR3 contains 16 residues. Losses at the gene ends were 1 base for V and 3 bases for J; bases not matched to a gene: 6. Germline CDR1 and CDR2: MGHRA and YSYEKL.

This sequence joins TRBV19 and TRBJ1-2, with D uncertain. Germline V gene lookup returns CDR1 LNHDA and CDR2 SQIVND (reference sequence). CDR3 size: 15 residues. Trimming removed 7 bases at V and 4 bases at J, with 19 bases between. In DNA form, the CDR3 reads TGTGCCAGTAAAACAACCCGACCTGAGACCTATGGCTACACCTTC. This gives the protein CASKTTRPETYGYTF. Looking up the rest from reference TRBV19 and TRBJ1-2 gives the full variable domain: DGGITQSPKYLFRKEGQNVTLSCEQNLNHDAMYWYRQDPGQGLRLIYYSQIVNDFQKGDIAEGYSVSREKKESFPLTVTSAQKNPTAFYLCASKTTRPETYGYTFGSGTRLTVV.

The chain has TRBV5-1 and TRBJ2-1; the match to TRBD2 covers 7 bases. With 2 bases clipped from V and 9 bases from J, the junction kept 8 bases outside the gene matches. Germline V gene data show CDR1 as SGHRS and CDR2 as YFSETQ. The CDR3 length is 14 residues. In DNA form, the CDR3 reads TGCGCCAGCAGCTTTACGGCGGGAGTTCCTGAGCAGTTCTTC. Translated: CASSFTAGVPEQFF. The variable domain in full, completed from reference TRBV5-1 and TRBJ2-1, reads KAGVTQTPRYLIKTRGQQVTLSCSPISGHRSVSWYQQTPGQGLQFLFEYFSETQRNKGNFPGRFSGRQFSNSRSEMNVSTLELGDSALYLCASSFTAGVPEQFFGPGTRLTVL.

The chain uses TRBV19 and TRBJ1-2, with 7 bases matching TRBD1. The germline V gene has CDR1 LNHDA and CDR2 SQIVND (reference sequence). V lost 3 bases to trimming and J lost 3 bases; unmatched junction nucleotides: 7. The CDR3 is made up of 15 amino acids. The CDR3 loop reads CASSMGWTGDYGYTF. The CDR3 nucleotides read TGTGCCAGTAGTATGGGATGGACAGGCGACTATGGCTACACCTTC.

CDR3: CSVEDLWDRRSTDTQYF. The CDR3 nucleotides read TGCAGCGTTGAAGATCTGTGGGACAGGCGTAGCACAGATACGCAGTATTTT. This chain connects TRBV29-1 to TRBJ2-3, with TRBD1 matching over 8 bases. Per germline, CDR1 SQVTM and CDR2 ANQGSEA. This CDR3 is built from 17 residues. Unmatched junction bases numbered 8, after V lost 0 bases and J lost 0 bases.

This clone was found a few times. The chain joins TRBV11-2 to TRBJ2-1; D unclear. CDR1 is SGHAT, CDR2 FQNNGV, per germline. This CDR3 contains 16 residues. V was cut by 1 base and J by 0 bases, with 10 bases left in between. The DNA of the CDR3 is TGTGCCAGCAGCTTAGGGACGTTCAGCTCCTACAATGAGCAGTTCTTC. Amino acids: CASSLGTFSSYNEQFF.

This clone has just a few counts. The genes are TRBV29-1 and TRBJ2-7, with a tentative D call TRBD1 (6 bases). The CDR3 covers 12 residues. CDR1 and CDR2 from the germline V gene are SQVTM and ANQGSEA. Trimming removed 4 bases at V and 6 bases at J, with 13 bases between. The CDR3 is CSVAQGQGEQYF. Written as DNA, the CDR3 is TGCAGCGTTGCACAGGGTCAAGGCGAGCAGTACTTC.

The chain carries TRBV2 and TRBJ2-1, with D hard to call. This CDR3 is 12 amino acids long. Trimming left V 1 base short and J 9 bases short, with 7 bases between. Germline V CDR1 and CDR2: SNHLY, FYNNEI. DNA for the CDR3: TGTGCCAGCAGTGAAGGCATAACTGAGCAGTTCTTC. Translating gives CASSEGITEQFF. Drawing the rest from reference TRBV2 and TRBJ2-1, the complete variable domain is EPEVTQTPSHQVTQMGQEVILRCVPISNHLYFYWYRQILGQKVEFLVSFYNNEISEKSEIFDDQFSVERPDGSNFTLKIRSTKLEDSAMYFCASSEGITEQFFGPGTRLTVL.